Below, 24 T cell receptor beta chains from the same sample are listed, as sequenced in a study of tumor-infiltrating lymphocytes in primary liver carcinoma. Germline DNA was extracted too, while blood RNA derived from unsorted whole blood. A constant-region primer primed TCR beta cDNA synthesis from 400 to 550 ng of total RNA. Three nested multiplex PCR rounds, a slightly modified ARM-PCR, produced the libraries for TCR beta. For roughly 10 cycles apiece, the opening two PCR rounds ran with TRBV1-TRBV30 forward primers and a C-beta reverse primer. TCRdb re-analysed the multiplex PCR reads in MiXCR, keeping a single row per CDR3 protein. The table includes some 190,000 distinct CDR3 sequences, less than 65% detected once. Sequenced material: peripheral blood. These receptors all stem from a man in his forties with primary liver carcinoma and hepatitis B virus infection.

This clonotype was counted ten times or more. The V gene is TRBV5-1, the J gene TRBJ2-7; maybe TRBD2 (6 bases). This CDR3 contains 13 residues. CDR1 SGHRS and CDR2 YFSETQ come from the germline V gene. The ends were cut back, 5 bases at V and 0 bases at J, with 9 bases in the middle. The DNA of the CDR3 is TGCGCCAGCAGGGAGGGGAGCTCCTACGAGCAGTACTTC. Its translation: CASREGSSYEQYF.

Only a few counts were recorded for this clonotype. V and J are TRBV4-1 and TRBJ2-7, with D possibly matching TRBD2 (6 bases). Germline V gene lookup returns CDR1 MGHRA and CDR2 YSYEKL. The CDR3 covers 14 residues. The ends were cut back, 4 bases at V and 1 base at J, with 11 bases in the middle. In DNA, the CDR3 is TGCGCCAGCAGCCGTCTAGCGTTTTCCTACGAGCAGTACTTC. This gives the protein CASSRLAFSYEQYF.

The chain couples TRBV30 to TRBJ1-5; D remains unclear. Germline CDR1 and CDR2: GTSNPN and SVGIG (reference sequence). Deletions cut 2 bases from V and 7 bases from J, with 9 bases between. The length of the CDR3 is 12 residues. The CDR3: CAWSYNYQPQHF. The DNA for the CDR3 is TGTGCCTGGAGTTACAATTACCAGCCCCAGCATTTT.

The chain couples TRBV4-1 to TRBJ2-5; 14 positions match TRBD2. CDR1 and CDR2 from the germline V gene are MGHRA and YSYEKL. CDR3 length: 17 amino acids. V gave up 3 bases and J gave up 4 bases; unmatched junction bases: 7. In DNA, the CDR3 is TGCGCCAGCAGCCAGGGACTAGCGGGAGATCATAGAGAGACCCAGTACTTC. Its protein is CASSQGLAGDHRETQYF.

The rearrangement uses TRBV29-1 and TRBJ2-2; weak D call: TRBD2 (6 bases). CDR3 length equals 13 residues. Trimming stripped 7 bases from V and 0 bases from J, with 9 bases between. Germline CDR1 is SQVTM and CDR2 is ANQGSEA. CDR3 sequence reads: CSAGLSNTGELFF. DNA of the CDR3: TGCAGCGCGGGACTTTCGAACACCGGGGAGCTGTTTTTT.

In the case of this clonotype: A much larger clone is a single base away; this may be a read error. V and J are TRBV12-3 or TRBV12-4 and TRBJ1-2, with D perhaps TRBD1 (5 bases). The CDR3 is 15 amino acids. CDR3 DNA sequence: TGTGCCAGCAGTACCTCCGACAGCTCTAACTATTGCTACACCTTC. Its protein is CASSTSDSSNYCYTF.

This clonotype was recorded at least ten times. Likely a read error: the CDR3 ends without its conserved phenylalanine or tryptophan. The chain's CDR3 is CASSPPEQDTQYS. In nucleotides, the CDR3 is TGTGCCAGCAGCCCCCCCGAGCAGGATACGCAGTATTCT. The V gene is TRBV11-2, the J gene TRBJ2-3; D gene ambiguous. The CDR3 has 13 residues. The V end lost 5 bases, the J end lost 6 bases, and 12 bases lay between the germline ends. Germline-derived CDR1 and CDR2 are SGHAT and FQNNGV.

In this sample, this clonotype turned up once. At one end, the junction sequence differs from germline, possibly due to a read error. CDR3 sequence reads: CDSRQSGETQYF. The CDR3 nucleotides read TGTGACAGTAGGCAGTCGGGGGAGACCCAGTACTTC. V and J are TRBV19 and TRBJ2-5; D is possibly TRBD2 (5 bases). The CDR3 loop spans 12 amino acids. Germline assignment: CDR1 LNHDA and CDR2 SQIVND (reference sequence).

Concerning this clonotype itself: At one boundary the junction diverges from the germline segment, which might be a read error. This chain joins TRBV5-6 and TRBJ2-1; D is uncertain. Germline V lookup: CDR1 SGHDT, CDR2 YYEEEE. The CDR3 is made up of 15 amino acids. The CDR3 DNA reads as TGTGCCAGCAGCTTGGCAAGTGATGTTCGAGATGATCAGTTCTTC. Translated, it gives CASSLASDVRDDQFF.

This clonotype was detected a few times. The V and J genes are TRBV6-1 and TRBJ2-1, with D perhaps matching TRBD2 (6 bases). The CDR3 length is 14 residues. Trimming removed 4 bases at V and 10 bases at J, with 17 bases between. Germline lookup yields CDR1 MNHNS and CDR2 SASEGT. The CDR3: CASSGGDGGREQFF. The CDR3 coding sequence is TGTGCCAGCAGTGGCGGGGACGGCGGCAGGGAGCAGTTCTTC.

The CDR3 loop is CASSQGAWGQLQETQYF. For the CDR3, the DNA is TGCGCCAGCAGCCAAGGGGCTTGGGGACAGCTCCAAGAGACCCAGTACTTC. The rearrangement joins TRBV4-1 to TRBJ2-5; TRBD1 matches 7 bases. The CDR3 spans 17 residues. Per the germline V gene, CDR1 is MGHRA and CDR2 is YSYEKL. Trimming took 1 base from V and 1 from J; bases not matched to a gene: 9.

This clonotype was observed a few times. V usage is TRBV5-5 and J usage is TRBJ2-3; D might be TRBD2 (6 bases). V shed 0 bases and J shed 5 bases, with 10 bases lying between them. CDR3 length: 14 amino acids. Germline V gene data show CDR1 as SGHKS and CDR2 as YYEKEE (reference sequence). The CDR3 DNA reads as TGTGCCAGCAGCTTGGCCACGGGGGAAGATACGCAGTATTTT. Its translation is CASSLATGEDTQYF.

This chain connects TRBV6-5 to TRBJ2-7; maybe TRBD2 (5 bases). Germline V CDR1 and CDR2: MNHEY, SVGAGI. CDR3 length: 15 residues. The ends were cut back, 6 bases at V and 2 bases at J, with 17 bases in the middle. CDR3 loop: CASSPRPGRPYEQYF. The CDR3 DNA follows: TGTGCCAGCAGCCCCCGCCCGGGAAGACCCTACGAGCAGTACTTC.

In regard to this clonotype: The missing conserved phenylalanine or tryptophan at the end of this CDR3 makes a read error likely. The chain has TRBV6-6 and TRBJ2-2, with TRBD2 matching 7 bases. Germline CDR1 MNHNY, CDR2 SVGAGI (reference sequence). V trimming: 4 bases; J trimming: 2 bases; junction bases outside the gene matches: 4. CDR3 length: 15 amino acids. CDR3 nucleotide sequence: TGTGCCAGCAGTTTTGCGGGAGACAACACCGGGGAGCTGTTTCTT. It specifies CASSFAGDNTGELFL.

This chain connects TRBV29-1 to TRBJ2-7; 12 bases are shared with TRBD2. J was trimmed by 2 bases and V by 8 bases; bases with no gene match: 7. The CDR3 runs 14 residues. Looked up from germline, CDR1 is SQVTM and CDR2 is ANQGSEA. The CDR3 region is CSTWTSGEAYEQYF. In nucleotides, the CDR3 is TGCAGCACTTGGACTAGCGGGGAGGCCTACGAGCAGTACTTC.

CDR3 protein: CASSLATTPGVGEQFF. CDR3 nucleotides: TGTGCCAGCAGCTTAGCTACGACTCCTGGGGTGGGTGAGCAGTTCTTC. The chain joins TRBV11-2 to TRBJ2-1; D gene unclear. V was pared by 1 base and J by 9 bases, with 19 bases between. The CDR3 is 16 residues long. Per germline, CDR1 SGHAT and CDR2 FQNNGV.

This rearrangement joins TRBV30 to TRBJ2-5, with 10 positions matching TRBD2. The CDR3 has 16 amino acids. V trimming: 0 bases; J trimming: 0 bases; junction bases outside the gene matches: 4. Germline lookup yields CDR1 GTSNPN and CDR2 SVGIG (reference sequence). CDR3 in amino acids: CAWSVRLAGNQETQYF. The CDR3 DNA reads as TGTGCCTGGAGTGTACGACTAGCGGGCAACCAAGAGACCCAGTACTTC.

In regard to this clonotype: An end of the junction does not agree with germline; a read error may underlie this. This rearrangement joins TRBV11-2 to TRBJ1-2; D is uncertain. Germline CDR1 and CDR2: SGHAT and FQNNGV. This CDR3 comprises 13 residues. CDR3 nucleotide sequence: TGTGCCAACAGCGCTGACGGCCAGGAGGGCTACACCTTC. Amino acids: CANSADGQEGYTF.

The DNA for the CDR3 is TGTGCCAGCAGCCTGACTAGCGGAGGCAACACCGGGGAGCTGTTTTTT. It translates to CASSLTSGGNTGELFF. This rearrangement joins TRBV12-3 or TRBV12-4 to TRBJ2-2; TRBD2 matches 9 bases. The J segment lost 2 bases and the V segment lost 6 bases, leaving 7 bases of the junction unmatched. The CDR3 totals 16 residues.

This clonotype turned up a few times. DNA for the CDR3: TGTGCCAGCAGCCAAGACAGATTGGAGAACGGCTACACCTTC. It translates to CASSQDRLENGYTF. This chain links TRBV14 with TRBJ1-2; D call uncertain. V lost 0 bases and J lost 8, with 13 bases in between. Germline-derived CDR1 and CDR2 are SGHDN and FVKESK. The CDR3 is 14 residues long.

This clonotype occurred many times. CDR3 DNA: TGTGCCAGCAGCCCCGGACCGATTCTCTATGGCTACACCTTC. Translated: CASSPGPILYGYTF. The gene calls are TRBV11-2 and TRBJ1-2; D remains ambiguous. V shed 5 bases and J shed 4 bases, with 14 bases lying between them. The CDR3 consists of 14 residues. In germline, CDR1 is SGHAT, CDR2 FQNNGV.

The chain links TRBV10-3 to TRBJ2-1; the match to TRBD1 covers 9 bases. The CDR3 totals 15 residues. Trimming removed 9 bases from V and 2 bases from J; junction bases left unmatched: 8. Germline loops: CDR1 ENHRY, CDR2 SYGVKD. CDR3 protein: CAMRSGQGTYNEQFF. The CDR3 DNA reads TGTGCCATGAGATCAGGACAGGGGACCTACAATGAGCAGTTCTTC.

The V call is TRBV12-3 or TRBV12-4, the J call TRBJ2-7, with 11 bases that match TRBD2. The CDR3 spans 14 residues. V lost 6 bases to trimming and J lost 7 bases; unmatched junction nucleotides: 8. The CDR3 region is CASRTSGTASEQYF. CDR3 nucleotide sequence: TGTGCCAGCAGGACTAGCGGGACGGCCTCTGAGCAGTACTTC.

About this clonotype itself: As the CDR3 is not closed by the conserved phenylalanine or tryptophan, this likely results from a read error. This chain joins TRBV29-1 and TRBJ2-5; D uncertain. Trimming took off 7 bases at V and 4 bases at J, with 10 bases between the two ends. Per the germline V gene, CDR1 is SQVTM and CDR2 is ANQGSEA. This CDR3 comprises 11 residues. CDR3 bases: TGCAGCGAGGCGTCCGGAGAGACCCAGTACTCC. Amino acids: CSEASGETQYS.